This T cell receptor (beta chain) was observed in a study of T cell responses to AZD1222 COVID-19 vaccine. A word on this clone: No antigen is known for it.

Trimming left V 6 bases short and J 5 bases short, with 20 bases between. The germline V gene encodes CDR1 SGHNT and CDR2 YENEEA. The CDR3 contains 15 residues. Study results and caveats: Donors were mostly white British, more females; clonal diversity possibly underestimated. The reported proportion of spike-specific TCRs targeting unmutated variant regions was nearly half. At baseline, seropositivity was found in only five or six AZD1222 recipients.

The data were produced by immunoSEQ multiplex PCR, yet TCRdb's version contains in-frame clones alone and is incomplete. The sample lists more than 140,000 clones; around 89% were seen once. Specimen: peripheral blood, collected on day 0 of AZD1222 vaccination. This TCR was recovered from an adult in good health. The genes are TRBV11-3 and TRBJ2-7; a weak D match, TRBD2 (6 bases). CDR3 nucleotides: TGTGCCAGCAGGGATCGAGCGGGTGCGATCGACGAGCAGTACTTC. Encoded protein: CASRDRAGAIDEQYF. The entire variable domain, with the rest obtained from reference TRBV11-3 and TRBJ2-7, is as follows: EAGVVQSPRYKIIEKKQPVAFWCNPISGHNTLYWYLQNLGQGPELLIRYENEEAVDDSQLPKDRFSAERLKGVDSTLKIQPAELGDSAVYLCASRDRAGAIDEQYFGPGTRLTVT.